A selection of T cell receptor beta chains follows, all from one sample in a study of regulatory T cells in long-lasting Graves disease. TCRdb recomputed calls from the multiplex PCR reads with MiXCR, one row per CDR3 protein. The sample includes about 660,000 distinct CDR3 sequences, 25% to 35% of them seen just once. The source material was peripheral blood mononuclear cells (PBMCs), sampled when the disease was refractory, from a patient treated with antithyroid drugs. The receptors here all came from a female donor with Graves disease. The CDR3 runs from the conserved cysteine through the conserved F or W. A D gene is named only where the DNA matches it firmly. Clone size appears in some rows only: once, few, many, or a class for an expanded clone.

d_gene: TRBD2; j_gene: TRBJ2-5; abundance: -; v_gene: TRBV11-1; CDR3aa: CASSLLGLAGETQYF
d_gene: -; j_gene: TRBJ2-7; abundance: -; v_gene: TRBV11-2; CDR3aa: CASSRGLGAYEQYF
d_gene: -; j_gene: TRBJ1-2; abundance: -; v_gene: TRBV5-1; CDR3aa: CASSLIDNYGYTF
d_gene: -; j_gene: TRBJ2-2; abundance: -; v_gene: TRBV29-1; CDR3aa: CSVGQRVTGELFF
d_gene: -; j_gene: TRBJ1-3; abundance: -; v_gene: TRBV9; CDR3aa: CASSVAGVGNTIYF
d_gene: TRBD2; j_gene: TRBJ2-3; abundance: -; v_gene: TRBV27; CDR3aa: CASSFGSGRARTDTQYF
d_gene: -; j_gene: TRBJ1-1; abundance: few; v_gene: TRBV19; CDR3aa: CASNQGERSEAFF
d_gene: -; j_gene: TRBJ1-2; abundance: many; v_gene: TRBV6-1; CDR3aa: CASRLGRLGYGYTF
d_gene: -; j_gene: TRBJ1-6; abundance: -; v_gene: TRBV6-1; CDR3aa: CASSADPGSPLHF
d_gene: TRBD1; j_gene: TRBJ1-5; abundance: -; v_gene: TRBV3-1; CDR3aa: CASSQDAGTGNQPQHF
d_gene: -; j_gene: TRBJ1-4; abundance: many; v_gene: TRBV7-9; CDR3aa: CASSLAVGHTTEKLFF
d_gene: TRBD2; j_gene: TRBJ2-5; abundance: few; v_gene: TRBV27; CDR3aa: CASSPRGVGETQYF
d_gene: -; j_gene: TRBJ1-2; abundance: -; v_gene: TRBV7-9; CDR3aa: CASSPPEGPRYGYTF
d_gene: -; j_gene: TRBJ2-5; abundance: -; v_gene: TRBV3-1; CDR3aa: CASNGDPPGTQYF
d_gene: -; j_gene: TRBJ2-5; abundance: -; v_gene: TRBV12-3/TRBV12-4; CDR3aa: CASSPGGVGTQYF
d_gene: TRBD2; j_gene: TRBJ2-7; abundance: few; v_gene: TRBV5-1; CDR3aa: CASSPGRLAEGVNYEQYF
d_gene: -; j_gene: TRBJ1-1; abundance: few; v_gene: TRBV28; CDR3aa: CASSSTLHWNTEAFF
d_gene: TRBD1; j_gene: TRBJ1-2; abundance: many; v_gene: TRBV6-1; CDR3aa: CASRPTGDGARGYTF
d_gene: -; j_gene: TRBJ1-2; abundance: -; v_gene: TRBV7-9; CDR3aa: CASSLLRGDGYTF
d_gene: -; j_gene: TRBJ2-5; abundance: -; v_gene: TRBV15; CDR3aa: CATSRDGRGTQETQYF
d_gene: TRBD1; j_gene: TRBJ1-2; abundance: -; v_gene: TRBV27; CDR3aa: CASSPWTGRGNGYTF
d_gene: -; j_gene: TRBJ1-1; abundance: many; v_gene: TRBV27; CDR3aa: CASSPLVRARNMNTEAFF
d_gene: TRBD2; j_gene: TRBJ2-2; abundance: once; v_gene: TRBV19; CDR3aa: CASSISSLAGPGELFF
d_gene: -; j_gene: TRBJ2-5; abundance: many; v_gene: TRBV28; CDR3aa: CASSLSRQQETQYF
d_gene: TRBD1; j_gene: TRBJ1-1; abundance: -; v_gene: TRBV27; CDR3aa: CASNLGQGETEAFF
d_gene: -; j_gene: TRBJ1-3; abundance: few; v_gene: TRBV6-1; CDR3aa: CASMDSTSGNTIYF
d_gene: -; j_gene: TRBJ2-2; abundance: -; v_gene: TRBV12-3/TRBV12-4; CDR3aa: CASSPARVGGELFF
d_gene: -; j_gene: TRBJ1-1; abundance: few; v_gene: TRBV10-3; CDR3aa: CAISEDRRTEAFF
d_gene: -; j_gene: TRBJ2-2; abundance: few; v_gene: TRBV30; CDR3aa: CAWSATRTGELFF
d_gene: -; j_gene: TRBJ1-4; abundance: -; v_gene: TRBV12-3/TRBV12-4; CDR3aa: CASSPGAHEKLFF
d_gene: -; j_gene: TRBJ2-5; abundance: -; v_gene: TRBV5-1; CDR3aa: CASSSIQGTRETQYF
d_gene: TRBD1; j_gene: TRBJ1-1; abundance: few; v_gene: TRBV9; CDR3aa: CASSVVGTGEAFF
d_gene: -; j_gene: TRBJ1-2; abundance: -; v_gene: TRBV5-1; CDR3aa: CASSFRGRDYGYTF
d_gene: TRBD1; j_gene: TRBJ1-1; abundance: many; v_gene: TRBV12-3/TRBV12-4; CDR3aa: CASSSRQGLNTEAFF
d_gene: TRBD2; j_gene: TRBJ2-7; abundance: -; v_gene: TRBV9; CDR3aa: CASSVGLAGISYEQYF
d_gene: -; j_gene: TRBJ2-2; abundance: -; v_gene: TRBV5-4; CDR3aa: CASSGDSGTGELFF
d_gene: -; j_gene: TRBJ1-2; abundance: -; v_gene: TRBV7-9; CDR3aa: CASSLVAELQGNYGYTF
d_gene: -; j_gene: TRBJ1-6; abundance: -; v_gene: TRBV20-1; CDR3aa: CSARDLEGPDHF
d_gene: TRBD1; j_gene: TRBJ2-5; abundance: many; v_gene: TRBV6-1; CDR3aa: CASSPYRTGMRQETQYF
d_gene: -; j_gene: TRBJ1-2; abundance: few; v_gene: TRBV5-1; CDR3aa: CASSLVGAGQSNYGYTF